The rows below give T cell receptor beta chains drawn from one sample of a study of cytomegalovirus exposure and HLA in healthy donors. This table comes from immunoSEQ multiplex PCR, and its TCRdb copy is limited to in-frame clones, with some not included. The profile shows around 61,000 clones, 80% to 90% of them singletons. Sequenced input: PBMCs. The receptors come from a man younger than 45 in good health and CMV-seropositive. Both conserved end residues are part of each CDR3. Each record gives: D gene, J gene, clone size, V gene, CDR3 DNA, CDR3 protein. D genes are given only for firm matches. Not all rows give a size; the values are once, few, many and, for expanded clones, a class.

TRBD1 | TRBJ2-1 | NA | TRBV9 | TGTGCCAGCAGCGTAGGGGACAGATACAATGAGCAGTTCTTC | CASSVGDRYNEQFF
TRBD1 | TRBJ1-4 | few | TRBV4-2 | TGTGCCAGCAGCACGCCCGGGACAGCAACTAATGAAAAACTGTTTTTT | CASSTPGTATNEKLFF
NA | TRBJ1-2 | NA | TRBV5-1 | TGCGCCAGCAGCTCCCAGACAGCAAACTATGGCTACACCTTC | CASSSQTANYGYTF
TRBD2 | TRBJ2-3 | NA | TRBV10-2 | TGCGCCAGCAGTCCGGGACTAGCGGGAGACACAGATACGCAGTATTTT | CASSPGLAGDTDTQYF
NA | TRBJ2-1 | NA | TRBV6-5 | TGTGCCAGCAGTTACTCGAAGAACACCCATGAGCAGTTCTTC | CASSYSKNTHEQFF
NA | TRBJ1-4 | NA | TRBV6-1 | TGTGCCAGCAAGAACCTAAAAAATGAAAAACTGTTTTTT | CASKNLKNEKLFF
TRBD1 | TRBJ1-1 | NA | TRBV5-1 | TGCGCCAGCAGCTTGGCTTCCTGGACAGGGGGCACTGAAGCTTTCTTT | CASSLASWTGGTEAFF
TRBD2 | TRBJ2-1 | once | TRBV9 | TGTGCCAGCAGCAATAGCGGGGGCTCAACTGGATCCTACAATGAGCAGTTCTTC | CASSNSGGSTGSYNEQFF
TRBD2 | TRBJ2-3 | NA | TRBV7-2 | TGTGCCAGCACCCTTAGCGGGAGGGCCGAAGATACGCAGTATTTT | CASTLSGRAEDTQYF
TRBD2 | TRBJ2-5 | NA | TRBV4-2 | TGTGCCAGCAGCCAATCTAGCGGGAGGGCTCAGGAGACCCAGTACTTC | CASSQSSGRAQETQYF
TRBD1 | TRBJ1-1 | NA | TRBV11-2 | TGTGCCAGCAGCTCCGGGGGACAGGCCGAAGCTTTCTTT | CASSSGGQAEAFF
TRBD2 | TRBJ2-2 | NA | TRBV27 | TGTGCCAGCAGTCCAGCGGGAGGGACGCCCGGGGAGCTGTTTTTT | CASSPAGGTPGELFF
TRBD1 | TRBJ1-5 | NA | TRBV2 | TGTGCCAGCACCCGGACAGGGGGGAGCAATCAGCCCCAGCATTTT | CASTRTGGSNQPQHF
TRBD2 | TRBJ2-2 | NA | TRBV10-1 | TGCGCCAGCAGTGATTCTGACGGGACTAGCGCCTCCGGGGAGCTGTTTTTT | CASSDSDGTSASGELFF
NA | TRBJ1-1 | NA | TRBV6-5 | TGTGCCAGCAGTTTCAGGGAAATCGCTGAAGCTTTCTTT | CASSFREIAEAFF
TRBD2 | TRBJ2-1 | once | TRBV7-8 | TGTGCCAGCAGCTTAGACGGGCTGAGCGGGAGGGCCGAGGACAATGAGCAGTTCTTC | CASSLDGLSGRAEDNEQFF
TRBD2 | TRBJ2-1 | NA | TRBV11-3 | TGTGCCAGCAGCTGGGATAGCGGGAGGGGCAATGAGCAGTTCTTC | CASSWDSGRGNEQFF
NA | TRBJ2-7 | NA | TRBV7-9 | TGTTCCAGCAGCCCTACTTCGACAGGGAGGTTCAACGAGCAGTACTTC | CSSSPTSTGRFNEQYF
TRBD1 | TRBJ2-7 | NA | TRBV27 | TGTGCCAGCAGAGGACGACAGGGGGTAACCTACGAGCAGTACTTC | CASRGRQGVTYEQYF
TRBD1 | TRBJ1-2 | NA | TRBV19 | TGTGCCAGTAGTATCGACAGGGGCGGAGATGGCTACACCTTC | CASSIDRGGDGYTF
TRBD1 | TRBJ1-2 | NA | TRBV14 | TGTGCCAGCAGCCACCGAATGGGGACAGGGGGCGCAGTCTATGGCTACACCTTC | CASSHRMGTGGAVYGYTF
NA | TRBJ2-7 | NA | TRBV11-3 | TGTGCCAGCAGCCGAGGCGGGTTCACACCATACGAGCAGTACTTC | CASSRGGFTPYEQYF
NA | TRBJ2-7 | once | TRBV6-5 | TGTGCCACCCGGGGGGCAGGACAGGGATTCGAGCAGTACTTC | CATRGAGQGFEQYF